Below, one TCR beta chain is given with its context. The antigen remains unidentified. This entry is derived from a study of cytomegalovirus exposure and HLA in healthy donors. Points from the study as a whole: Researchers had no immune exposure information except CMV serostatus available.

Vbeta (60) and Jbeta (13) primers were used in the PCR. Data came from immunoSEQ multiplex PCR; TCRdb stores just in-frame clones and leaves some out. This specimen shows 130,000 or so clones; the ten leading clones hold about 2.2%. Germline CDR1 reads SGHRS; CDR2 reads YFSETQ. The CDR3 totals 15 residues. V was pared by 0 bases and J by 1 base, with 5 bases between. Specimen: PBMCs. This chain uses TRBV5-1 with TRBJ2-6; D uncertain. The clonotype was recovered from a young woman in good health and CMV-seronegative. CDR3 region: CASSLVASGANVLTF. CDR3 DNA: TGCGCCAGCAGCTTGGTTGCGTCTGGGGCCAACGTCCTGACTTTC.